This note documents a single TCR beta chain sequence. The target antigen is unknown. This sample was included in a study of shared clonotypes between healthy human individuals. The study's findings and limits: Blood was the sole source, and tissue repertoires probably differ.

The germline CDR1 and CDR2 sequences are SGHTA and FQGNSA. CDR3 length: 16 amino acids. Trimming took off 2 bases at V and 0 bases at J, with 14 bases between the two ends. Authors' data handling: ImmunoSEQ yielded junction-only sequences lacking quality scores, so filtering differed. Generated by immunoSEQ multiplex PCR, the TCRdb table keeps only in-frame clones and is missing some. V and J calls and clone size are copied from that table; D and trimming were computed from the DNA. The table includes some 2,500,000 clones, under 95% detected once. V gene TRBV7-2 combines with J gene TRBJ2-7, with a weak D call TRBD2 (6 bases). Sequencing was done on a sample of naive CD4+ T cells from PBMCs. The subset is: CD45RA+ positively selected. The sequence derives from a man aged 18 to 30 in good health. Some clones in this sample may be carry-over from other donors' samples. CDR3 sequence (DNA): TGTGCCAGCAGCTTACGCAGCGGGTCAAGCTCCTACGAGCAGTACTTC. It encodes CASSLRSGSSSYEQYF.